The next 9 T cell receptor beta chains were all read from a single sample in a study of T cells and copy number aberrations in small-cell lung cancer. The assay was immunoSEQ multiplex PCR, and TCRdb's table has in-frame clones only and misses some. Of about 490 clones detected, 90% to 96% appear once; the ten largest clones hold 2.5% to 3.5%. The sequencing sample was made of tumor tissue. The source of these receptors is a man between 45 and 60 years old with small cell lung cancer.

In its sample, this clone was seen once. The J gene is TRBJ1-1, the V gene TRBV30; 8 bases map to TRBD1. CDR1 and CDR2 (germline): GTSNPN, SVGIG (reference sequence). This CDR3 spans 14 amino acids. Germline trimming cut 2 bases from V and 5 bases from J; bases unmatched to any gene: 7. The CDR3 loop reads CAWSLPTGGTEAFF. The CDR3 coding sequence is TGTGCCTGGAGTCTCCCTACAGGGGGGACTGAAGCTTTCTTT.

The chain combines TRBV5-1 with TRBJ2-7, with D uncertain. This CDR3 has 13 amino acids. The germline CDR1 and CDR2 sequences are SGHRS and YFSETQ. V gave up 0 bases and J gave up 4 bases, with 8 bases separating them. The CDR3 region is CASSLGGPYEQYF. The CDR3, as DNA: TGCGCCAGCAGCTTGGGAGGCCCATACGAGCAGTACTTC.

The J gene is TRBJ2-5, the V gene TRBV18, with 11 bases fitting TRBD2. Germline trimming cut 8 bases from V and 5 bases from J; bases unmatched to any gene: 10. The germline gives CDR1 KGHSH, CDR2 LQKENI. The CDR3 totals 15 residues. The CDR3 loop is CASRTSGQVKETQYF. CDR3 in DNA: TGTGCCAGCCGGACTAGCGGGCAGGTAAAGGAGACCCAGTACTTC. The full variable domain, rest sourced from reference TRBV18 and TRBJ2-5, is NAGVMQNPRHLVRRRGQEARLRCSPMKGHSHVYWYRQLPEEGLKFMVYLQKENIIDESGMPKERFSAEFPKEGPSILRIQQVVRGDSAAYFCASRTSGQVKETQYFGPGTRLLVL.

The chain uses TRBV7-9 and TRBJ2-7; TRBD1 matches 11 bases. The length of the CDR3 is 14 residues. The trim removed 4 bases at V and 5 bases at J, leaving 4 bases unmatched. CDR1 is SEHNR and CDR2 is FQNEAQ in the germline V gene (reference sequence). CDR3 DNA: TGTGCCAGCAGCTCCGGACAGGGGGCCCACGAGCAGTACTTC. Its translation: CASSSGQGAHEQYF.

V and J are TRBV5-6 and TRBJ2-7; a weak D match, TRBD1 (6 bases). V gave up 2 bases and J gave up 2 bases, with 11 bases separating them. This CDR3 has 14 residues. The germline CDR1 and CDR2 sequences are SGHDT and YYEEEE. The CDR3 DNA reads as TGTGCCAGCAGCTTAACAGGGCTGGCCTACGAGCAGTACTTC. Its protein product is CASSLTGLAYEQYF.

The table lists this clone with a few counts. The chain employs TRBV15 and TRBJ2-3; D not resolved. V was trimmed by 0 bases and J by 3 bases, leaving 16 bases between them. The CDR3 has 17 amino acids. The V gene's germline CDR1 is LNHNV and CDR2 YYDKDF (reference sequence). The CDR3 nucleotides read TGTGCCACCAGCAGAGATAATGAAGCCTACGAGACAGATACGCAGTATTTT. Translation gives CATSRDNEAYETDTQYF.

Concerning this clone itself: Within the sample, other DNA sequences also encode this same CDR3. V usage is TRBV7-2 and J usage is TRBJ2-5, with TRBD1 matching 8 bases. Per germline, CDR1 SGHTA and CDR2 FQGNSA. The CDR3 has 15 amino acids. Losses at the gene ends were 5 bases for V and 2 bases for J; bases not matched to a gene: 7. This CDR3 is CASSPGQGYQETQYF. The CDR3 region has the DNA TGTGCCAGCAGCCCCGGACAGGGCTATCAAGAGACCCAGTACTTC.

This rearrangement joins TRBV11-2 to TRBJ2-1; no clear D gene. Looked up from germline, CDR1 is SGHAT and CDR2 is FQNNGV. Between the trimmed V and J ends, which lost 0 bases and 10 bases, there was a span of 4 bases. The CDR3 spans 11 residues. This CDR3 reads CASSLDSEQFF. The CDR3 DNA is TGTGCCAGCAGCTTAGACTCGGAGCAGTTCTTC.

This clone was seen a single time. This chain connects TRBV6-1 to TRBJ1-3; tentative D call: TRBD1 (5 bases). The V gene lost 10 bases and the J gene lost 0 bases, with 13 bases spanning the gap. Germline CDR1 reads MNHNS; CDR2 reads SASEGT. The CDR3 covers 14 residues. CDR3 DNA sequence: TGTGCCACCCTATTTGGGGCCTCTGGAAACACCATATATTTT. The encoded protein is CATLFGASGNTIYF.